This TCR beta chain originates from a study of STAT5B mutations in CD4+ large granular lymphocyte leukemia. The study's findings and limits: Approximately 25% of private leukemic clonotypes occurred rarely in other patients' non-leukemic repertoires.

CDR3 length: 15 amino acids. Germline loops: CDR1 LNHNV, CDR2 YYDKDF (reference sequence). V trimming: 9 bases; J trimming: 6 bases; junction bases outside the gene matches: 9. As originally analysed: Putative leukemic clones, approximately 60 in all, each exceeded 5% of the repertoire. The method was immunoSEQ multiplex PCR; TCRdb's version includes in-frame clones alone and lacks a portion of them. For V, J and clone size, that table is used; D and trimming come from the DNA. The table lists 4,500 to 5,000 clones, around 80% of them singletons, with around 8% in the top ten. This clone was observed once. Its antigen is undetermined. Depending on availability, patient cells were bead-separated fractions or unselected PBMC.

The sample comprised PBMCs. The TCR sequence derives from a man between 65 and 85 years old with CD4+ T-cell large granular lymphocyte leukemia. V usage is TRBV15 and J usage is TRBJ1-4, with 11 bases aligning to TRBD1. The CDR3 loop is CATLDRGRLDEKLFF. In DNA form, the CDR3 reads TGTGCCACGCTGGACAGGGGGCGGTTGGATGAAAAACTGTTTTTT.